These 26 T cell receptor beta chains were all obtained from the same sample, sequenced in a study of OX40 agonist ivuxolimab in advanced cancers. Produced via immunoSEQ multiplex PCR; TCRdb's table is partial and in-frame only. The sample includes around 53,000 clones, about 93% of them seen just once. Sequenced here: CD4+ or CD8+ T cells sorted from blood, sampled in a trial of the OX40 agonist ivuxolimab. The source is an adult with an advanced solid tumor such as melanoma, head and neck, liver or kidney cancer.

The gene calls are TRBV11-2 and TRBJ2-1, with TRBD2 matching 8 bases. After removal of 5 bases from V and 5 bases from J, the junction contained 11 bases not matched to a gene. The germline CDR1 and CDR2 sequences are SGHAT and FQNNGV. The CDR3 runs to 16 residues. The CDR3 DNA reads as TGTGCCAGCAGCCTTTTCACTAGCGGAGAAAACAATGAGCAGTTCTTC. This encodes CASSLFTSGENNEQFF. The whole variable domain, filled in from reference TRBV11-2 and TRBJ2-1, reads EAGVAQSPRYKIIEKRQSVAFWCNPISGHATLYWYQQILGQGPKLLIQFQNNGVVDDSQLPKDRFSAERLKGVDSTLKIQPAKLEDSAVYLCASSLFTSGENNEQFFGPGTRLTVL.

This clone was counted a single time. This sequence joins TRBV5-1 and TRBJ2-1; D possibly uses TRBD1 or TRBD2 (5 bases each). CDR1 is SGHRS, CDR2 YFSETQ, per germline. CDR3 length equals 16 residues. Trimming removed 4 bases at V and 0 bases at J, with 14 bases between. As DNA, the CDR3 is TGCGCCAGCAGCCCCGAGGGACGGAGCTCCTACAATGAGCAGTTCTTC. This encodes CASSPEGRSSYNEQFF.

The rearrangement uses TRBV28 and TRBJ1-5; no clear D. V was cut by 3 bases and J by 0 bases, with 9 bases left in between. Germline V gene sequence: CDR1 MDHEN, CDR2 SYDVKM. There are 15 residues in the CDR3. The CDR3 DNA follows: TGTGCCAGCAGTTTGGTCAGCTATAGCAATCAGCCCCAGCATTTT. Translating it yields CASSLVSYSNQPQHF. The variable domain in full, with the rest retrieved from reference TRBV28 and TRBJ1-5, is DVKVTQSSRYLVKRTGEKVFLECVQDMDHENMFWYRQDPGLGLRLIYFSYDVKMKEKGDIPEGYSVSREKKERFSLILESASTNQTSMYLCASSLVSYSNQPQHFGDGTRLSIL.

The chain joins TRBV28 to TRBJ1-1, with D possibly matching TRBD1 (5 bases). V shed 7 bases and J shed 1 base, with 19 bases lying between them. Germline CDR1 reads MDHEN; CDR2 reads SYDVKM. CDR3 length: 16 residues. The DNA for the CDR3 is TGTGCCAGCAAAGTTTTTCCGGGACCCAGGAACACTGAAGCTTTCTTT. Residues: CASKVFPGPRNTEAFF. The full variable domain, in which reference TRBV28 and TRBJ1-1 provide the parts outside the CDR3, is DVKVTQSSRYLVKRTGEKVFLECVQDMDHENMFWYRQDPGLGLRLIYFSYDVKMKEKGDIPEGYSVSREKKERFSLILESASTNQTSMYLCASKVFPGPRNTEAFFGQGTRLTVV.

This clone has only one observation. The chain recombines TRBV5-4 with TRBJ2-7, with a possible D match to TRBD2 (6 bases). Trimming removed 9 bases at V and 0 bases at J, with 19 bases between. This CDR3 is 15 amino acids long. Germline V lookup: CDR1 SGHNT, CDR2 YYREEE (reference sequence). CDR3 nucleotide sequence: TGTGCCACCGAACGAGGTGGGGGGATCTCCTACGAGCAGTACTTC. Its translation is CATERGGGISYEQYF.

The chain is built from TRBV9 and TRBJ2-3; D possibly corresponds to TRBD2 (5 bases). With 4 bases removed from V and 2 bases from J, the gap between germline ends came to 17 bases. The CDR3 runs 16 residues. Germline CDR1 is SGDLS and CDR2 is YYNGEE. The CDR3 sequence: CASSPRPAAYTDTQYF. In DNA form, the CDR3 reads TGTGCCAGCAGCCCTCGGCCAGCGGCATACACAGATACGCAGTATTTT. Full variable domain (rest looked up from reference TRBV9 and TRBJ2-3): DSGVTQTPKHLITATGQRVTLRCSPRSGDLSVYWYQQSLDQGLQFLIQYYNGEERAKGNILERFSAQQFPDLHSELNLSSLELGDSALYFCASSPRPAAYTDTQYFGPGTRLTVL.

The chain links TRBV9 to TRBJ2-1; D may be TRBD1 (5 bases). Germline CDR1 is SGDLS and CDR2 is YYNGEE. V was trimmed by 3 bases and J by 6 bases, leaving 10 bases between them. The CDR3 runs to 13 residues. The CDR3 DNA sequence: TGTGCCAGCAGCGAGGGCAGGGTCAATGAGCAGTTCTTC. As protein: CASSEGRVNEQFF.

The V call is TRBV11-1, the J call TRBJ2-7, with D perhaps being TRBD1 or TRBD2 (5 bases each). Germline V gene lookup returns CDR1 SGHAT and CDR2 FQDESV (reference sequence). The CDR3 is made up of 13 amino acids. Trimming pared 5 bases from V and 3 bases from J, leaving 11 bases between. The chain's CDR3 is CASSLWDGYEQYF. As DNA, the CDR3 is TGTGCCAGCAGCCTCTGGGACGGCTACGAGCAGTACTTC.

The chain links TRBV4-1 to TRBJ2-7; no clear D gene. Germline V gene sequence: CDR1 MGHRA, CDR2 YSYEKL. V was pared by 4 bases and J by 2 bases, with 15 bases between. There are 15 residues in the CDR3. CDR3 loop: CASSRVAGPTYEQYF. The CDR3 DNA reads TGCGCCAGCAGCCGGGTAGCCGGCCCTACCTACGAGCAGTACTTC.

The chain couples TRBV2 to TRBJ2-1; TRBD2 might be the D (6 bases). The V gene's germline CDR1 is SNHLY and CDR2 FYNNEI. The V end lost 7 bases, the J end lost 5 bases, and 15 bases lay between the germline ends. The CDR3 spans 14 residues. CDR3 DNA: TGTGCCAGCAAGAGACTAGTCATTGACAATGAGCAGTTCTTC. Encoded protein: CASKRLVIDNEQFF.

This clone was recorded only once. The J gene is TRBJ2-1, the V gene TRBV4-1; 7 nucleotides agree with TRBD1. CDR1 MGHRA and CDR2 YSYEKL come from the germline V gene. Trimming removed 0 bases from V and 5 bases from J; junction bases left unmatched: 10. The CDR3 has 17 residues. CDR3 sequence (DNA): TGCGCCAGCAGCCAAGACAAGGGACAGAATCTCCACAATGAGCAGTTCTTC. Residues: CASSQDKGQNLHNEQFF.

The rearrangement uses TRBV9 and TRBJ1-1, with D unresolved. Trimming removed 4 bases from V and 0 bases from J, with 10 bases in between. The CDR3 length is 14 residues. Per the germline V gene, CDR1 is SGDLS and CDR2 is YYNGEE. This CDR3 is CASSPGGMNTEAFF. The DNA for the CDR3 is TGTGCCAGCAGCCCAGGAGGTATGAACACTGAAGCTTTCTTT.

Remarks on this clone: Compared with germline, one end of the junction differs, possibly owing to a read error. This sequence joins TRBV7-9 and TRBJ2-1; no definite D call. In germline, CDR1 is SEHNR, CDR2 FQNEAQ (reference sequence). The CDR3 runs to 13 residues. The CDR3 sequence: CASTGILYDEQFF. The CDR3 nucleotides are TGTGCCAGCACGGGTATACTCTACGATGAGCAGTTCTTC.

The chain links TRBV4-1 to TRBJ2-3; no definite D call. Germline CDR1 is MGHRA and CDR2 is YSYEKL. CDR3 length: 13 amino acids. Trimming left V 0 bases short and J 8 bases short, with 9 bases between. CDR3 in DNA: TGCGCCAGCAGCCAAGACGCGCTAGGTACGCAGTATTTT. It yields the protein CASSQDALGTQYF.

This chain joins TRBV7-9 and TRBJ2-7; D uncertain. Trimming took off 6 bases at V and 7 bases at J, with 13 bases between the two ends. The CDR3 has 12 amino acids. Germline-derived CDR1 and CDR2 are SEHNR and FQNEAQ (reference sequence). CDR3 DNA: TGTGCCAGCAGAACTACCGAGATTGAGCAGTACTTC. Amino acids: CASRTTEIEQYF.

This chain connects TRBV6-1 to TRBJ1-2, with D uncertain. Between the trimmed V and J ends, which lost 6 bases and 3 bases, there was a span of 14 bases. The germline V gene has CDR1 MNHNS and CDR2 SASEGT. This CDR3 region has 14 residues. The CDR3 loop reads CASSPAPGDYGYTF. The CDR3 region has the DNA TGTGCCAGCAGCCCCGCCCCCGGGGACTATGGCTACACCTTC.

The CDR3 here is CASTPSGVNTGELFF. As DNA, the CDR3 is TGTGCCAGCACCCCAAGCGGGGTGAACACCGGGGAGCTGTTTTTT. The chain carries TRBV7-3 and TRBJ2-2; 7 bases match TRBD2. This CDR3 comprises 15 residues. Trimming removed 7 bases from V and 1 base from J; junction bases left unmatched: 6. The germline V gene has CDR1 SGHTA and CDR2 FQGTGA.

The rearrangement links TRBV9 to TRBJ2-1; the match to TRBD2 covers 14 bases. Looked up from germline, CDR1 is SGDLS and CDR2 is YYNGEE. After removal of 1 base from V and 6 bases from J, the junction contained 12 bases not matched to a gene. This CDR3 is built from 19 residues. CDR3 in amino acids: CASSVTGTSGGRGANEQFF. The CDR3, as DNA: TGTGCCAGCAGCGTAACCGGGACTAGCGGGGGAAGAGGAGCCAATGAGCAGTTCTTC.

This chain links TRBV30 with TRBJ2-1; D is unclear. Deletions cut 2 bases from V and 8 bases from J, with 10 bases between. This CDR3 has 12 residues. Germline V gene sequence: CDR1 GTSNPN, CDR2 SVGIG (reference sequence). CDR3 coding DNA: TGTGCCTGGAGTTCTAAAAGCTATGAGCAGTTCTTC. It is translated as CAWSSKSYEQFF.

V is TRBV27 and J is TRBJ2-3; 7 positions match TRBD2. Germline V lookup: CDR1 MNHEY, CDR2 SMNVEV (reference sequence). This CDR3 spans 15 amino acids. V shed 5 bases and J 0 bases; nucleotides not matched to a gene: 5. The CDR3 spells CASSVASGSTDTQYF. The DNA of the CDR3 is TGTGCCAGCAGTGTTGCTAGCGGTAGCACAGATACGCAGTATTTT.

This chain links TRBV7-6 with TRBJ1-1; D remains unclear. The V end was cut by 5 bases, the J end by 4 bases, with 11 bases between. CDR1 is SGHVS, CDR2 FNYEAQ, per germline. The CDR3 contains 13 residues. Written as DNA, the CDR3 is TGTGCCAGCAGCCCCTCGGAGAGCACTGAAGCTTTCTTT. Translating it yields CASSPSESTEAFF.

The chain couples TRBV6-5 to TRBJ2-1; D is uncertain. The CDR3 runs 15 residues. CDR1 is MNHEY, CDR2 SVGAGI, per germline. V was pared by 1 base and J by 0 bases, with 7 bases between. The CDR3 DNA sequence: TGTGCCAGCAGTTACTTCGGTAGCTCCTACAATGAGCAGTTCTTC. Amino acids: CASSYFGSSYNEQFF.

The chain has TRBV2 and TRBJ2-3; TRBD1 matches 8 bases. V lost 7 bases to trimming and J lost 6 bases; unmatched junction nucleotides: 9. The CDR3 is made up of 14 amino acids. CDR1 and CDR2 from the germline V gene are SNHLY and FYNNEI. The CDR3 bases are TGTGCCAGCACAGACAGGGGTGGTGAGGATACGCAGTATTTT. Protein sequence: CASTDRGGEDTQYF.

This chain uses TRBV6-1 with TRBJ1-4; the D is unclear. Trimming stripped 3 bases from V and 0 bases from J, with 14 bases between. Germline CDR1 is MNHNS and CDR2 is SASEGT. The CDR3 length is 17 residues. As DNA, the CDR3 is TGTGCCAGCAGTGATAAAGTAAGCGGTGCAACTAATGAAAAACTGTTTTTT. Its translation: CASSDKVSGATNEKLFF.

This clone was seen a single time. The chain couples TRBV5-1 to TRBJ1-1; TRBD1 is a possible D gene (5 bases). Trimming stripped 5 bases from V and 2 bases from J, with 13 bases between. CDR1 and CDR2 from the germline V gene are SGHRS and YFSETQ. The CDR3 loop spans 14 amino acids. CDR3 sequence reads: CASSLGTYNTEAFF. In DNA, the CDR3 is TGCGCCAGCAGTCTGGGGACGTACAACACTGAAGCTTTCTTT.

The chain uses TRBV28 and TRBJ2-5; 7 bases map to TRBD2. CDR3 length: 15 residues. The V gene's germline CDR1 is MDHEN and CDR2 SYDVKM. Trimming at V came to 6 bases and at J to 5 bases, leaving 12 bases not matched to a gene. The CDR3 region has the DNA TGTGCCAGCAGCTCCGGGACTACCAACCGGGAGACCCAGTACTTC. Translating it yields CASSSGTTNRETQYF.